One sample yielded the 11 T cell receptor beta chains listed below, sequenced in a study of tumor-infiltrating lymphocytes in primary liver carcinoma. The input was approximately 500 ng total RNA; TCR beta cDNA was made from it with a constant-region primer. ARM-PCR, slightly modified, supplied the TCR beta libraries through three nested multiplex PCR rounds. TRBV1-TRBV30 forward primers and a C-beta reverse primer were used in the first two PCR rounds, which each ran for approximately 10 cycles. MiXCR was run by TCRdb on the multiplex PCR reads, yielding one entry per CDR3 protein. The sample yields around 330,000 distinct CDR3 sequences, 58% seen once. It was unsorted whole blood that yielded blood RNA, and germline DNA was also extracted. Material: peripheral blood. The receptors come from a woman aged 25-40 years with primary liver carcinoma and hepatitis B virus infection.

This clonotype occurred once. The J gene is TRBJ2-1, the V gene TRBV6-2 or TRBV6-3; 7 bases are a match to TRBD2. This CDR3 contains 17 residues. With V trimmed by 2 bases and J by 1 base, 8 bases remained unmatched. Germline lookup yields CDR1 MNHEY and CDR2 SVGEGT. The CDR3 here is CASSYGTGGSSYNEQFF. As DNA, the CDR3 is TGTGCCAGCAGTTACGGCACTGGCGGGAGTTCCTACAATGAGCAGTTCTTC.

In regard to this clonotype: The germline gene is not matched at one end of the junction; a read error may be the cause. The chain is built from TRBV7-8 and TRBJ2-5; D is undetermined. The germline CDR1 and CDR2 sequences are SGHVS and FQNEAQ. The CDR3 length is 15 residues. CDR3 sequence reads: CTSRLQTGLQETQYF. In DNA form, the CDR3 reads TGTACCAGCAGGCTTCAGACCGGCCTCCAAGAGACCCAGTACTTC.

This clonotype was recorded at least ten times. J is TRBJ1-5 and V is TRBV11-2; perhaps TRBD1 as D (5 bases). There are 17 residues in the CDR3. Germline CDR1 and CDR2: SGHAT and FQNNGV. The ends were cut back, 5 bases at V and 3 bases at J, with 20 bases in the middle. The CDR3 DNA sequence: TGTGCCAGCAGCCCGCTCCAGTTGGGGGGAATCAATCAGCCCCAGCATTTT. Translating it yields CASSPLQLGGINQPQHF.

This clonotype appeared a few times. This may arise from a read error, as a much more abundant clone is one base away. The chain combines TRBV29-1 with TRBJ2-3, with D perhaps matching TRBD1 (6 bases). From germline, CDR1 is SQVTM and CDR2 ANQGSEA. The CDR3 length is 13 residues. Trimming removed 6 bases at V and 3 bases at J, with 13 bases between. CDR3 coding DNA: TGCAGCGTAAGCAGGGGTCAGACAGATACGCAGTATTTT. Its protein product is CSVSRGQTDTQYF.

Concerning this clonotype: A read error is possible here, since a much larger clone lies one base away. The rearrangement joins TRBV12-3 or TRBV12-4 to TRBJ1-1, with D uncertain. CDR3 size: 13 residues. CDR3 bases: TGTGCCATCAGTTTAGGTCAGGCCCGTGAAGCTTTCTTT. It codes for CAISLGQAREAFF.

As for this clonotype: A junction boundary mismatches the germline segment, possibly from a read error. The V and J genes are TRBV28 and TRBJ1-5, with 9 bases lining up with TRBD1. The CDR3 consists of 15 residues. From germline, CDR1 is MDHEN and CDR2 SYDVKM. In nucleotides, the CDR3 is TGTGCCAGCAGTTGGGGGGACAGGGAAAATCAGTCCCAGCATTTT. Residues: CASSWGDRENQSQHF. The full variable domain, in which reference TRBV28 and TRBJ1-5 provide the parts outside the CDR3, is DVKVTQSSRYLVKRTGEKVFLECVQDMDHENMFWYRQDPGLGLRLIYFSYDVKMKEKGDIPEGYSVSREKKERFSLILESASTNQTSMYLCASSWGDRENQSQHFGDGTRLSIL.

Notes on this clonotype: A much larger clone lies a single base off, so this may be a read error. The CDR3 nucleotides are TGTGCCAGCAGCTTCTACCACGGGCCGGGCCGCTCCTACAATGAGCAGTTCTTC. This gives the protein CASSFYHGPGRSYNEQFF. The chain joins TRBV11-2 to TRBJ2-1; D not resolved. Between the trimmed V and J ends, which lost 3 bases and 0 bases, there was a span of 18 bases. Germline lookup yields CDR1 SGHAT and CDR2 FQNNGV. The CDR3 consists of 18 residues.

Details on this clonotype: It may be a read error: a sequence one base away is much more abundant. The gene calls are TRBV6-1 and TRBJ2-1; a possible D gene is TRBD1 (6 bases). Per germline, CDR1 MNHNS and CDR2 SASEGT. This CDR3 region has 13 residues. Trimming left V 10 bases short and J 7 bases short, with 17 bases between. The CDR3 loop is CATCLEGENEQFF. Written as DNA, the CDR3 is TGTGCCACCTGCCTTGAGGGGGAGAATGAGCAGTTCTTC.

As to this clonotype: A much larger clone lies a single base off, so this may be a read error. The chain employs TRBV12-3 or TRBV12-4 and TRBJ2-5; D possibly corresponds to TRBD2 (5 bases). This CDR3 contains 11 residues. The CDR3 sequence is CAGRGLETQYF. The CDR3 DNA follows: TGTGCCGGCAGAGGGTTGGAGACCCAGTACTTC.

About this clonotype itself: A read error may be the cause here, since a much bigger clone is one base away. V and J are TRBV11-2 and TRBJ2-1, with TRBD2 matching over 14 bases. The V gene's germline CDR1 is SGHAT and CDR2 FQNNGV. This CDR3 spans 13 amino acids. CDR3 bases: TGTACCAGCAGTCCATCGGGACTAGCGGGGGCATTCTTC. This sequence encodes CTSSPSGLAGAFF. The full variable domain, with the rest looked up from reference TRBV11-2 and TRBJ2-1, is EAGVAQSPRYKIIEKRQSVAFWCNPISGHATLYWYQQILGQGPKLLIQFQNNGVVDDSQLPKDRFSAERLKGVDSTLKIQPAKLEDSAVYLCTSSPSGLAGAFFGPGTRLTVL.

Points on this clonotype: It may be a read error: a sequence one base away is much more abundant. V gene TRBV29-1 combines with J gene TRBJ2-7, with D unclear. This CDR3 comprises 15 residues. CDR1 and CDR2 from the germline V gene are SQVTM and ANQGSEA. CDR3 in amino acids: CSVEDRFRNSCEQYF. The CDR3 bases are TGCAGCGTTGAAGATCGATTTCGGAACTCCTGCGAGCAGTACTTC.